These 9 T cell receptor beta chains share one sample of origin, sequenced in a study of OX40 agonist ivuxolimab in advanced cancers. The method was the immunoSEQ multiplex PCR assay. TCRdb retrieved this table from immuneACCESS and kept in-frame rearrangements only. Not all clones are present; in checked studies, unresolved V genes account for under half, and no reason is known for the remainder. A total of around 86,000 clones appear in this sample, about 92% of them only once. 14% of the sample is taken by the ten largest. The specimen was CD4+ or CD8+ T cells sorted from blood, collected in a trial of the OX40 agonist ivuxolimab. These receptors were collected from an adult with an advanced solid tumor such as melanoma, head and neck, liver or kidney cancer.

This chain joins TRBV28 and TRBJ1-2; TRBD1 might be the D (5 bases). Between the trimmed V and J ends, which lost 3 bases and 4 bases, there was a span of 12 bases. This CDR3 comprises 14 residues. Germline values: CDR1 MDHEN, CDR2 SYDVKM. CDR3: CASSLAGTGYGYTF. The DNA of the CDR3 is TGTGCCAGCAGTTTGGCAGGGACCGGCTATGGCTACACCTTC.

The V and J genes are TRBV27 and TRBJ2-7; 7 positions agree with TRBD1. From germline, CDR1 is MNHEY and CDR2 SMNVEV (reference sequence). The CDR3 totals 14 residues. Trimming at V came to 6 bases and at J to 4 bases, leaving 9 bases not matched to a gene. The CDR3 DNA follows: TGTGCCAGCAGCCGCCGGGACAGCGATTACGAGCAGTACTTC. Encoded protein: CASSRRDSDYEQYF.

The V call is TRBV7-6, the J call TRBJ2-5, with D hard to call. Germline loops: CDR1 SGHVS, CDR2 FNYEAQ. CDR3 length: 13 residues. V lost 5 bases and J 5 bases, leaving 12 bases between the germline ends. This CDR3 is CASSAPAWETQYF. The CDR3, as DNA: TGTGCCAGCAGCGCCCCGGCTTGGGAGACCCAGTACTTC.

This sequence joins TRBV27 and TRBJ2-6; D is unresolved. CDR1 MNHEY and CDR2 SMNVEV come from the germline V gene (reference sequence). There are 14 residues in the CDR3. The V end was cut by 4 bases, the J end by 0 bases, with 4 bases between. The CDR3 protein is CASSSGSGANVLTF. DNA of the CDR3: TGTGCCAGCAGTTCCGGCTCTGGGGCCAACGTCCTGACTTTC.

This sequence joins TRBV5-1 and TRBJ2-7; no definite D call. Between the trimmed V and J ends, which lost 0 bases and 2 bases, there was a span of 3 bases. The CDR3 covers 12 residues. Germline loops: CDR1 SGHRS, CDR2 YFSETQ. The CDR3 DNA is TGCGCCAGCAGCTTGGGGACCTACGAGCAGTACTTC. As protein: CASSLGTYEQYF.

The V gene is TRBV4-1, the J gene TRBJ1-5; D is possibly TRBD1 (5 bases). This CDR3 has 15 amino acids. The V end lost 2 bases, the J end lost 6 bases, and 14 bases lay between the germline ends. Germline V gives CDR1 MGHRA, CDR2 YSYEKL. This CDR3 is CASSQSKGVSQPQHF. The CDR3 DNA reads as TGCGCCAGCAGCCAATCTAAAGGGGTCAGTCAGCCCCAGCATTTT.

The chain links TRBV19 to TRBJ2-5; a possible D gene is TRBD2 (5 bases). Trimming cost V 5 bases and J 3 bases, with 10 bases left between them. The length of the CDR3 is 13 residues. CDR1 LNHDA and CDR2 SQIVND come from the germline V gene (reference sequence). CDR3 DNA: TGTGCCAGTAGTTGGGAGAGAAAAGAGACCCAGTACTTC. As protein: CASSWERKETQYF.

This chain uses TRBV30 with TRBJ2-1; D uncertain. Trimming removed 0 bases at V and 0 bases at J, with 6 bases between. Germline CDR1 GTSNPN, CDR2 SVGIG (reference sequence). CDR3 length equals 14 residues. The CDR3 nucleotides read TGTGCCTGGAGTGTATCTAGCTCCTACAATGAGCAGTTCTTC. Translation gives CAWSVSSSYNEQFF.

The V call is TRBV5-1, the J call TRBJ2-3; tentative D call: TRBD2 (6 bases). The CDR3 is 16 amino acids. Germline V CDR1 and CDR2: SGHRS, YFSETQ. Trimming took 3 bases from V and 0 from J, leaving 14 bases between them. The CDR3 region has the DNA TGCGCCAGCAGCTACTCATCCGGGACTAGCACAGATACGCAGTATTTT. Amino acid sequence: CASSYSSGTSTDTQYF.